These 15 T cell receptor beta chains were all obtained from the same sample, sequenced in a study of technical replicates of blood from a few donors. Only in-frame clones appear in the TCRdb table, and some are missing; sequencing was by immunoSEQ multiplex PCR. In the table there are under 8,500 clones, under 90% of which are singletons. The sample comprised PBMCs. These receptors were obtained from a human donor in good health.

This chain uses TRBV7-9 with TRBJ2-5; 9 bases agree with TRBD1. CDR3 length equals 14 residues. From germline, CDR1 is SEHNR and CDR2 FQNEAQ (reference sequence). The V and J ends lost 6 bases and 5 bases, in that order; junction bases with no gene match: 7. Here the CDR3 DNA reads TGTGCCAGCAGTCAGACAGGGGGTTGGGAGACCCAGTACTTC. Residues: CASSQTGGWETQYF.

This clone was observed a single time. CDR3 nucleotides: TGTGCCAGCATCATCAGGGAGGTAACTAATGAAAAACTGTTTTTT. This gives the protein CASIIREVTNEKLFF. V usage is TRBV2 and J usage is TRBJ1-4, with a weak D call TRBD1 (5 bases). There are 15 residues in the CDR3. Trimming pared 7 bases from V and 1 base from J, leaving 13 bases between. Germline V gives CDR1 SNHLY, CDR2 FYNNEI. The full variable domain, its missing parts supplied by reference TRBV2 and TRBJ1-4, is EPEVTQTPSHQVTQMGQEVILRCVPISNHLYFYWYRQILGQKVEFLVSFYNNEISEKSEIFDDQFSVERPDGSNFTLKIRSTKLEDSAMYFCASIIREVTNEKLFFGSGTQLSVL.

V is TRBV28 and J is TRBJ2-7; weak D call: TRBD1 (5 bases). This CDR3 is 12 amino acids long. Looked up from germline, CDR1 is MDHEN and CDR2 is SYDVKM. V was pared by 6 bases and J by 2 bases, with 8 bases between. The CDR3 region has the DNA TGTGCCAGCAGCGACAGACCCTACGAGCAGTACTTC. Residues: CASSDRPYEQYF.

The chain is built from TRBV19 and TRBJ2-7, with TRBD2 identical over 7 bases. The ends lost 4 bases at V and 2 bases at J; junction bases unmatched: 5. This CDR3 has 14 amino acids. Germline loops: CDR1 LNHDA, CDR2 SQIVND (reference sequence). The CDR3 protein is CASSTRAGPYEQYF. Written as DNA, the CDR3 is TGTGCCAGTAGTACCCGAGCGGGGCCCTACGAGCAGTACTTC.

This clone was picked up one time. The V and J genes are TRBV19 and TRBJ1-6; 9 nucleotides align to TRBD1. The germline gives CDR1 LNHDA, CDR2 SQIVND (reference sequence). The CDR3 has 14 residues. The trim removed 7 bases at V and 10 bases at J, leaving 8 bases unmatched. CDR3 DNA sequence: TGTGCCAGTACCTTGACAGGGGGGAAGTCACCCCTCCACTTT. Translating gives CASTLTGGKSPLHF.

The chain carries TRBV27 and TRBJ2-2; 10 bases agree with TRBD2. V was clipped by 6 bases and J by 3 bases; unmatched bases: 7. Germline V CDR1 and CDR2: MNHEY, SMNVEV (reference sequence). This CDR3 contains 16 residues. The CDR3 DNA sequence: TGTGCCAGCAGGGCAGCGGGAGGGCCCTACACCGGGGAGCTGTTTTTT. Translating gives CASRAAGGPYTGELFF.

The V and J genes are TRBV10-1 and TRBJ2-7; D uncertain. The CDR3 is made up of 13 amino acids. V dropped 3 bases and J dropped 0 bases, with 6 bases sitting between them. Germline assignment: CDR1 WNHNN and CDR2 SYGVQD (reference sequence). DNA of the CDR3: TGCGCCAGCAGTGATGGGCTCTCCTACGAGCAGTACTTC. This codes for CASSDGLSYEQYF.

The V call is TRBV5-1, the J call TRBJ2-5, with TRBD1 identical over 12 bases. The germline CDR1 and CDR2 sequences are SGHRS and YFSETQ. The ends lost 0 bases at V and 1 base at J; junction bases unmatched: 4. This CDR3 has 17 residues. The CDR3 is CASSLVGTGGVQETQYF. CDR3 DNA sequence: TGCGCCAGCAGCTTGGTCGGGACAGGGGGCGTCCAAGAGACCCAGTACTTC.

This clone was found once. This chain connects TRBV27 to TRBJ2-7; TRBD2 aligns across 9 bases. The CDR3 length is 14 residues. Trimming cost V 4 bases and J 9 bases; bases outside gene matches: 10. Germline lookup yields CDR1 MNHEY and CDR2 SMNVEV (reference sequence). CDR3 sequence (DNA): TGTGCCAGCAGTTCGGTTCTAGCGGGACCAGGGCAGTACTTC. Protein product: CASSSVLAGPGQYF.

This rearrangement joins TRBV30 to TRBJ2-5; 7 bases are shared with TRBD2. CDR3 length equals 14 residues. Germline V gene data show CDR1 as GTSNPN and CDR2 as SVGIG (reference sequence). V lost 2 bases, J lost 7 bases, and 10 bases stayed unmatched. CDR3 coding DNA: TGTGCCTGGAGTCTCGATGGGAGGGCCGGGACCCAGTACTTC. Amino acids: CAWSLDGRAGTQYF.

This rearrangement joins TRBV7-9 to TRBJ2-2, with TRBD2 matching 9 bases. The CDR3 has 16 residues. Germline assignment: CDR1 SEHNR and CDR2 FQNEAQ (reference sequence). J gave up 7 bases and V 4 bases, and 10 bases lay outside the gene matches. This CDR3 reads CASSWPSGETDGELFF. In nucleotides, the CDR3 is TGTGCCAGCAGCTGGCCTAGCGGGGAGACGGACGGGGAGCTGTTTTTT.

J is TRBJ1-1 and V is TRBV19, with unresolved D. V lost 5 bases to trimming and J lost 0 bases, with 10 bases between them. The germline V gene encodes CDR1 LNHDA and CDR2 SQIVND (reference sequence). CDR3 length: 14 residues. For the CDR3, the DNA is TGTGCCAGTAGTCCCCAACCAGTGAACACTGAAGCTTTCTTT. Translation: CASSPQPVNTEAFF.

The gene calls are TRBV27 and TRBJ2-7; D perhaps matches TRBD1 (6 bases). The CDR3 has 14 residues. V was cut by 2 bases and J by 2 bases, with 10 bases left in between. Germline V lookup: CDR1 MNHEY, CDR2 SMNVEV (reference sequence). CDR3 DNA: TGTGCCAGCAGTTTAAGGGGACATACCTACGAGCAGTACTTC. Residues: CASSLRGHTYEQYF.

The chain uses TRBV29-1 and TRBJ1-2; D might be TRBD1 (6 bases). Trimming removed 8 bases from V and 8 bases from J, with 15 bases in between. This CDR3 region has 11 residues. The germline V gene has CDR1 SQVTM and CDR2 ANQGSEA. DNA of the CDR3: TGCAGCTTCCGACAGGCCCGCGGCTACACCTTC. The encoded protein is CSFRQARGYTF.

The chain employs TRBV19 and TRBJ2-1; D unresolved. V was shortened by 6 bases and J by 5 bases, with 5 bases between the two germline ends. Germline CDR1 reads LNHDA; CDR2 reads SQIVND (reference sequence). CDR3 length: 11 amino acids. The CDR3 loop reads CASSSHNEQFF. The CDR3 DNA is TGTGCCAGTAGCAGTCACAATGAGCAGTTCTTC.